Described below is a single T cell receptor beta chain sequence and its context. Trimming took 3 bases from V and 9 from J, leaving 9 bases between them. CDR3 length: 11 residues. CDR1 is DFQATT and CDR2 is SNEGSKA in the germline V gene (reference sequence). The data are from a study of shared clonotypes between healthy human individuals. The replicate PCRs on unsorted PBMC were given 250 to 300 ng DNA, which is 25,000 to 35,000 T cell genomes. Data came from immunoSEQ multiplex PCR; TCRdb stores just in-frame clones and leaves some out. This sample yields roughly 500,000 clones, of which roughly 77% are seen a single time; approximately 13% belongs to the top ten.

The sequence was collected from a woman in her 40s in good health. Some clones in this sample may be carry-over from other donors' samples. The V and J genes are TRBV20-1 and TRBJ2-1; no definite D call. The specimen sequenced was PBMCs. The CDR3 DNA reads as TGCAGTGCTAGTCGTAGGCCTGAGCAGTTCTTC. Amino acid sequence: CSASRRPEQFF.